This TCR beta chain was captured in a study of blood T cells in healthy people across ages. Study results and caveats: Among T cells, TCR beta diversity per million cells dropped roughly linearly as age rose.

Of note for this clonotype: Its antigen is not identified.

CDR3 length equals 16 residues. The V and J ends lost 10 bases and 0 bases respectively, with 18 bases between them. Germline V gene data show CDR1 as MDHEN and CDR2 as SYDVKM. With a J-beta primer mix and a sample-barcoded 5' primer, a second PCR ran about 7 to 12 cycles. The template-switch adaptor was a 5' adaptor with 12 random nucleotides. It tagged each cDNA molecule. TCRdb reprocessed the 5' RACE reads via MiXCR and lists one record per CDR3 protein. The sample consists of about 800,000 distinct CDR3 sequences, about 25% of them appearing once. The same data also contributed to another study, on T cells of mothers and their children. This second study notes: The donors comprised more than five children and their three healthy Caucasian mothers. Primer M1S, used in the second PCR, introduced sample barcodes and 2-4 random nucleotides.

V usage is TRBV28 and J usage is TRBJ2-2; D may be TRBD1 or TRBD2 (5 bases each). Sequencing was carried out using blood. The receptor was isolated from a boy aged 5-17 years in good health. The CDR3 is CATRLGGGANTGELFF. The CDR3, as DNA: TGTGCCACGCGGTTGGGTGGGGGAGCGAACACCGGGGAGCTGTTTTTT.